This TCR beta chain appears in the sequencing data of a study of identical twins. Study-level points and caveats: Within twin pairs, the out-of-frame alpha sequences they shared showed excess low generation probability. Invariant cells of the MAIT and iNKT types might have partly distorted the zero-insertion analyses.

This clonotype was counted ten times or more. Its specificity is not known. TCRdb passed the 5' RACE reads through MiXCR, listing each CDR3 protein once. The sample carries approximately 300,000 distinct CDR3 sequences, over 8.5% recorded once. Germline-derived CDR1 and CDR2 are MNHEY and SVGAGI. This CDR3 is 14 amino acids long. The V end was cut by 3 bases, the J end by 2 bases, with 10 bases between. These data were also filed under a second study, of yellow fever vaccine responses in identical twins.

Source material: CD8+ T cells sorted from blood. The genes are TRBV6-5 and TRBJ1-2; a weak D match, TRBD1 (5 bases). The TCR comes from a woman between 18 and 29 years old in good health. The CDR3 DNA reads as TGTGCCAGCAGTTATTTGGGGGTGAACTATGGCTACACCTTC. Residues: CASSYLGVNYGYTF.